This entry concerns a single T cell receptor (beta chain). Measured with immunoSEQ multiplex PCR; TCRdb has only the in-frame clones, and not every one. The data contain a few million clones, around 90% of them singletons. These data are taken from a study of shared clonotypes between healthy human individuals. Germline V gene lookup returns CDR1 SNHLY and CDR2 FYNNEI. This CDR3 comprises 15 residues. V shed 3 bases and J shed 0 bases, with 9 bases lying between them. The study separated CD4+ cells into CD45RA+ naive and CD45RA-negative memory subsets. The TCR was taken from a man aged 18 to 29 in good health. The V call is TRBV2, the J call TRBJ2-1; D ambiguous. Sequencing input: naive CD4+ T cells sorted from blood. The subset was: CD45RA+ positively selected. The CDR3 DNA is TGTGCCAGCAGTGACGGCAGGAGCTCCTACAATGAGCAGTTCTTC. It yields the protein CASSDGRSSYNEQFF.